The 7 T cell receptor beta chains in this list originate from one sample, sequenced in a study of T cell responses to AZD1222 COVID-19 vaccine. The method was immunoSEQ multiplex PCR; TCRdb's version includes in-frame clones alone and lacks a portion of them. The sample lists 150,000 or so clones, around 88% seen once, with approximately 3.6% in the top ten. The material sequenced was peripheral blood, taken on day 0 of MenACWY control vaccination. These receptors all stem from an adult in good health.

The chain has TRBV19 and TRBJ2-1, with a tentative D call TRBD1 (6 bases). The CDR3 spans 15 residues. Germline assignment: CDR1 LNHDA and CDR2 SQIVND (reference sequence). Trimming pared 3 bases from V and 4 bases from J, leaving 13 bases between. Written as DNA, the CDR3 is TGTGCCAGTAGTATTGGGGACACAGTTTACAATGAGCAGTTCTTC. It is translated as CASSIGDTVYNEQFF.

This chain uses TRBV30 with TRBJ2-3; 7 bases line up with TRBD2. V lost 4 bases, J lost 6 bases, and 7 bases stayed unmatched. Per the germline V gene, CDR1 is GTSNPN and CDR2 is SVGIG (reference sequence). This CDR3 region has 13 residues. In nucleotides, the CDR3 is TGTGCCTGGACCGCTGGGAGGGCCGATACGCAGTATTTT. It encodes CAWTAGRADTQYF.

This chain connects TRBV3-1 (or the pseudogene TRBV3-2) to TRBJ2-7, with TRBD1 matching 9 bases. With V trimmed by 4 bases and J by 4 bases, 8 bases remained unmatched. This CDR3 has 15 amino acids. Germline-derived CDR1 and CDR2 are LGHDT and YNNKEL (reference sequence). CDR3 region: CASSPADRGVYEQYF. As DNA, the CDR3 is TGTGCCAGCAGCCCCGCTGACAGGGGGGTATACGAGCAGTACTTC.

This chain connects TRBV5-4 to TRBJ2-5, with TRBD2 as a possible D gene (7 bases). The CDR3 length is 16 residues. Germline loops: CDR1 SGHNT, CDR2 YYREEE (reference sequence). V dropped 4 bases and J dropped 5 bases, with 21 bases sitting between them. The CDR3, as DNA: TGTGCCAGCAGCCAAAGTGGGAGGGGGGGCCTGGAGACCCAGTACTTC. Translated, it gives CASSQSGRGGLETQYF.

The genes are TRBV18 and TRBJ1-2; 9 nucleotides align to TRBD1. From germline, CDR1 is KGHSH and CDR2 LQKENI. CDR3 size: 14 residues. With 3 bases clipped from V and 5 bases from J, the junction kept 4 bases outside the gene matches. CDR3 bases: TGTGCCAGCTCACCTACCGGGACAGGGTATGGCTACACCTTC. Its translation is CASSPTGTGYGYTF.

The chain joins TRBV18 to TRBJ2-3; a possible D gene is TRBD2 (7 bases). From germline, CDR1 is KGHSH and CDR2 LQKENI. V lost 4 bases to trimming and J lost 4 bases, with 9 bases between them. This CDR3 has 13 residues. Written as DNA, the CDR3 is TGTGCCAGCTCACTCGGGGGGCCAGATACGCAGTATTTT. Protein: CASSLGGPDTQYF.

The chain couples TRBV5-8 to TRBJ1-2; 7 bases line up with TRBD1. V was pared by 0 bases and J by 5 bases, with 7 bases of the junction left unmatched. The CDR3 extends over 15 amino acids. Germline CDR1 and CDR2: SGHTS and YDEGEE. CDR3 in amino acids: CASSLALGGWYGYTF. CDR3 coding DNA: TGTGCCAGCAGCTTGGCGTTAGGGGGCTGGTATGGCTACACCTTC.